This entry is about one T cell receptor (beta chain). This entry belongs to a study of cytomegalovirus exposure and HLA in healthy donors. PCR amplification relied on 60 Vbeta primers (plus 13 Jbeta primers). Here immunoSEQ multiplex PCR was the method, and the copy in TCRdb shows in-frame clones only, minus some. The sample holds some 150,000 clones, 65% to 80% seen once. Germline CDR1 is MDHEN and CDR2 is SYDVKM. Deletions cut 10 bases from V and 2 bases from J, with 18 bases between. The CDR3 sequence is 15 residues long. This sequence originates from a man aged 35 to 55 in good health and CMV-seronegative. The material sequenced was PBMCs. The V and J genes are TRBV28 and TRBJ1-5; TRBD1 is a possible D gene (5 bases). The CDR3 coding sequence is TGTGCCACCTTTGGGACGGGAGGGGGCAATCAGCCCCAGCATTTT. Translating gives CATFGTGGGNQPQHF.